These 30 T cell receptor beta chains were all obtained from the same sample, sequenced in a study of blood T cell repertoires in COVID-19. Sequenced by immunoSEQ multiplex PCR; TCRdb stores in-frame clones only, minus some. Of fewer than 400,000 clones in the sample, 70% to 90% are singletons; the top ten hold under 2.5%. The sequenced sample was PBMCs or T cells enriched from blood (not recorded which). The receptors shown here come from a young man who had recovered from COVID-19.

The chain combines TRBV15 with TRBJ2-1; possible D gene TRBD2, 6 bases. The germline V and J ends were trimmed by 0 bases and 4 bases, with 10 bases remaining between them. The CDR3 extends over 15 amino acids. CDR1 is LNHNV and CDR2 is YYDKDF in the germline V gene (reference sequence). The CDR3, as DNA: TGTGCCACCAGCAGAGATTGGGGACTGTACAATGAGCAGTTCTTC. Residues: CATSRDWGLYNEQFF.

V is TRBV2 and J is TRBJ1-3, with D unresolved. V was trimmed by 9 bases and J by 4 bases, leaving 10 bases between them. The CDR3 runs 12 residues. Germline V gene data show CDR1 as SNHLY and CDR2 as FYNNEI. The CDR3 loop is CASGRGGNTIYF. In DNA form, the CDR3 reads TGTGCCAGTGGAAGAGGGGGAAACACCATATATTTT.

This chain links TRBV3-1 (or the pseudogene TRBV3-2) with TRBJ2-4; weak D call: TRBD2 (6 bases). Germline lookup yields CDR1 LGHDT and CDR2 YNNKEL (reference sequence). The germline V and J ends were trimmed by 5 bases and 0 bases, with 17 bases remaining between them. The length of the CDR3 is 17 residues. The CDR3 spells CASSSFSGDLAKNIQYF. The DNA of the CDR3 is TGTGCCAGCAGCTCTTTTAGCGGCGACTTAGCCAAAAACATTCAGTACTTC.

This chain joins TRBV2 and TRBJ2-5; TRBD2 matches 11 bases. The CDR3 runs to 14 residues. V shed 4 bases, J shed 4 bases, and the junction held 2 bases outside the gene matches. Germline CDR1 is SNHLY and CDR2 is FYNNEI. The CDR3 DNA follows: TGTGCCAGCAGTGTTCTAGCGGGGGGAGAGACCCAGTACTTC. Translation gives CASSVLAGGETQYF.

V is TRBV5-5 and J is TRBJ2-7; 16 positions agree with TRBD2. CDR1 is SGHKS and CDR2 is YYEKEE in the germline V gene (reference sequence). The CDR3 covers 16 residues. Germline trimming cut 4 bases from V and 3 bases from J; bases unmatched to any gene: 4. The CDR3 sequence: CASSLGLAGGLYEQYF. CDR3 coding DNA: TGTGCCAGCAGCCTGGGACTAGCGGGGGGGCTCTACGAGCAGTACTTC.

The CDR3 DNA is TGTGCCAGTAGCCCTAGGGGGCAGGTTAATGAAAAACTGTTTTTT. This translates into CASSPRGQVNEKLFF. The chain has TRBV19 and TRBJ1-4, with TRBD1 identical over 7 bases. This CDR3 is 15 amino acids long. V gave up 6 bases and J gave up 4 bases; unmatched junction bases: 8. CDR1 LNHDA and CDR2 SQIVND come from the germline V gene (reference sequence).

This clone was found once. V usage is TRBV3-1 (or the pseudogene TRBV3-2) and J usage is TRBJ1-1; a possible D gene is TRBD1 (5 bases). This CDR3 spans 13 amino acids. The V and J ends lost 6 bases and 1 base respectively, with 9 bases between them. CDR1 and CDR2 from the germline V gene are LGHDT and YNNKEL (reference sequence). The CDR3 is CASSRRGNTEAFF. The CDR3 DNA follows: TGTGCCAGCAGTCGGAGGGGGAACACTGAAGCTTTCTTT.

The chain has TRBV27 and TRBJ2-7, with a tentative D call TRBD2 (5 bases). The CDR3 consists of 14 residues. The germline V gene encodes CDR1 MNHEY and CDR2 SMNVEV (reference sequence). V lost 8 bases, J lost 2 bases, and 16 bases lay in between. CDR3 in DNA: TGTGCCAGCCTTCCCACTAGTTACGCCTACGAGCAGTACTTC. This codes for CASLPTSYAYEQYF.

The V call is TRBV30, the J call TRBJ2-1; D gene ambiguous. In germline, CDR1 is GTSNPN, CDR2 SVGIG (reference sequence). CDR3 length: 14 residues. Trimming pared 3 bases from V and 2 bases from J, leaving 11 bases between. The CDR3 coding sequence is TGTGCCTGGAGCTTCGCGGCGGCCTACAATGAGCAGTTCTTC. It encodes CAWSFAAAYNEQFF.

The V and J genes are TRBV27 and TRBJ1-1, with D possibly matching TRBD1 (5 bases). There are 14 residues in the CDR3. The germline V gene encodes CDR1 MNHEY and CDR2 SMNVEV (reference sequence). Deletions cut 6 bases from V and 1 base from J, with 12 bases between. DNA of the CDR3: TGTGCCAGCAGCCGCGGGGGGGGGAACACTGAAGCTTTCTTT. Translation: CASSRGGGNTEAFF.

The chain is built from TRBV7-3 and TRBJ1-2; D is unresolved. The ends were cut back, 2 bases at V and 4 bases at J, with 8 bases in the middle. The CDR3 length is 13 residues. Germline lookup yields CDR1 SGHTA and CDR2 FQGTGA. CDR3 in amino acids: CASSLGHGYGYTF. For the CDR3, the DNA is TGTGCCAGCAGCTTAGGGCACGGCTATGGCTACACCTTC.

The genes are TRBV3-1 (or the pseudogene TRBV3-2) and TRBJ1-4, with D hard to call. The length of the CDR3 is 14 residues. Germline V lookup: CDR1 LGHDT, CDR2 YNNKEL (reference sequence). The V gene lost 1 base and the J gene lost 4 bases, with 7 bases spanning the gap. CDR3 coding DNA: TGTGCCAGCAGCCAAGGGCTTTATAATGAAAAACTGTTTTTT. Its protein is CASSQGLYNEKLFF.

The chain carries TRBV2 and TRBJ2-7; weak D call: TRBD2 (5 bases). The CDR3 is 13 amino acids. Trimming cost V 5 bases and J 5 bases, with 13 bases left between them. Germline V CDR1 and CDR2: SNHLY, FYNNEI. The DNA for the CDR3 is TGTGCCAGCAGTTTGGGGAGACGAAACGAGCAGTACTTC. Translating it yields CASSLGRRNEQYF.

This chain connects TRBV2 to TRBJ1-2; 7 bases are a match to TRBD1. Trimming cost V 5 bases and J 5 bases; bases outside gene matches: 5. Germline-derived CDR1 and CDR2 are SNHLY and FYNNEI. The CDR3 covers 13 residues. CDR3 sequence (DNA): TGTGCCAGCAGTTACGGACAGGAATATGGCTACACCTTC. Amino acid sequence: CASSYGQEYGYTF.

The CDR3 is CASSFSGGNGYTF. The CDR3 DNA reads as TGCGCCAGCAGCTTTTCAGGGGGAAATGGCTACACCTTC. The chain joins TRBV5-1 to TRBJ1-2, with 7 positions matching TRBD1. CDR1 and CDR2 (germline): SGHRS, YFSETQ. This CDR3 has 13 amino acids. Losses at the gene ends were 2 bases for V and 6 bases for J; bases not matched to a gene: 4.

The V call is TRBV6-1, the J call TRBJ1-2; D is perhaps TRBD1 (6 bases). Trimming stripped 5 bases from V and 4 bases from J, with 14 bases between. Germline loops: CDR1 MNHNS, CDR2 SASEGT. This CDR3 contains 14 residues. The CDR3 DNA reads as TGTGCCAGCAGTTCCATTACAGGGTCCTATGGCTACACCTTC. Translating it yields CASSSITGSYGYTF.

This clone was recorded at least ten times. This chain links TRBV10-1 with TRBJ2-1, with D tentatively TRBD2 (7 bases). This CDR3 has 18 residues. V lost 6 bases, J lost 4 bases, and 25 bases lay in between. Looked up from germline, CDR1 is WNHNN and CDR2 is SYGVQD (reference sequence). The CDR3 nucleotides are TGCGCCAGCAGGAGAGGGGACCCCAAGGGAGGGACATACAATGAGCAGTTCTTC. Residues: CASRRGDPKGGTYNEQFF.

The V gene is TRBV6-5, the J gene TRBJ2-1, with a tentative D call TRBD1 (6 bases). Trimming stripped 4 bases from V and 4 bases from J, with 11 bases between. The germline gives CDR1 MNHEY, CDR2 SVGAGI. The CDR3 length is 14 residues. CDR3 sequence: CASSSSRGYNEQFF. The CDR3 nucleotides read TGTGCCAGCAGTTCCTCAAGGGGGTACAATGAGCAGTTCTTC.

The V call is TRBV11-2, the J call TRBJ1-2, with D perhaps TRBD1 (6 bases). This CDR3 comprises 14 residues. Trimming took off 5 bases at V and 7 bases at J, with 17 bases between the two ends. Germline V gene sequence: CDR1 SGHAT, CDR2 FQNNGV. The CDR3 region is CASSRWTDLTGYTF. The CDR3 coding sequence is TGTGCCAGCAGCAGATGGACAGATCTCACTGGCTACACCTTC. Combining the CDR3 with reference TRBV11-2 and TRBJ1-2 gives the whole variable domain EAGVAQSPRYKIIEKRQSVAFWCNPISGHATLYWYQQILGQGPKLLIQFQNNGVVDDSQLPKDRFSAERLKGVDSTLKIQPAKLEDSAVYLCASSRWTDLTGYTFGSGTRLTVV.

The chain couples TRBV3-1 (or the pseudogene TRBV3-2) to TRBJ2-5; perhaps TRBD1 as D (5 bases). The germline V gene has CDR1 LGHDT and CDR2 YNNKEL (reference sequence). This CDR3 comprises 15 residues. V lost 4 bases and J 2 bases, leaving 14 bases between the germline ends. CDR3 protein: CASSPNIGVQETQYF. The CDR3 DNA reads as TGTGCCAGCAGCCCTAATATAGGGGTACAAGAGACCCAGTACTTC.

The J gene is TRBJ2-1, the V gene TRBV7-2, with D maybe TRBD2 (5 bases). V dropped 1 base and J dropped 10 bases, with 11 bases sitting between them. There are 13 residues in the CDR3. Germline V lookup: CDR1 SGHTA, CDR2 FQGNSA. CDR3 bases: TGTGCCAGCAGCTTAGGGTCGGCGGGCGAGCAGTTCTTC. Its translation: CASSLGSAGEQFF.

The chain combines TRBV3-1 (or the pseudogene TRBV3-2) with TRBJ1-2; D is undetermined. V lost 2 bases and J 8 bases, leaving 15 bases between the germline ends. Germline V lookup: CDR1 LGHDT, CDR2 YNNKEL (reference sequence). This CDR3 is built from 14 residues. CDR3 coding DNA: TGTGCCAGCAGCCAACAAGTCGGCTCGCGGGGCTACACCTTC. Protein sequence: CASSQQVGSRGYTF.

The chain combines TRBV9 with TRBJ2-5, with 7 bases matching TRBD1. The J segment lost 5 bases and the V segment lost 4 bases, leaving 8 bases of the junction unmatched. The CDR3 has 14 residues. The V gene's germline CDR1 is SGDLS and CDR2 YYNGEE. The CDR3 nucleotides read TGTGCCAGCAGCACCCGGACAGGCCTCGAGACCCAGTACTTC. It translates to CASSTRTGLETQYF.

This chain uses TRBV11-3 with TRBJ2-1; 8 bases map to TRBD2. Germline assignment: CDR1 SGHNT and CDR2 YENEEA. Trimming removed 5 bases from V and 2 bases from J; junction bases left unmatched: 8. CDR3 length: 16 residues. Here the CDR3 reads CASSTRLAPTYNEQFF. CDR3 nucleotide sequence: TGTGCCAGCAGCACAAGACTAGCGCCCACCTACAATGAGCAGTTCTTC.

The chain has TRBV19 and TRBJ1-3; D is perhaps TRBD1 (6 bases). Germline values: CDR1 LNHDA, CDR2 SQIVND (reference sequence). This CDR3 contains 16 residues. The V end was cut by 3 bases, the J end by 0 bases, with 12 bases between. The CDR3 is CASSIQGPSSGNTIYF. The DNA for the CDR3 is TGTGCCAGTAGTATCCAGGGGCCTAGCTCTGGAAACACCATATATTTT.

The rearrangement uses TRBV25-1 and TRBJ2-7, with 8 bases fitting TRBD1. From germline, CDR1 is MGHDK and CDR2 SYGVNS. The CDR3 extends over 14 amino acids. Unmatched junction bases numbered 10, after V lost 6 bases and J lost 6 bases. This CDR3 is CASRETGVLGEQYF. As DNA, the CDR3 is TGTGCCAGCAGAGAGACAGGGGTCCTGGGCGAGCAGTACTTC.

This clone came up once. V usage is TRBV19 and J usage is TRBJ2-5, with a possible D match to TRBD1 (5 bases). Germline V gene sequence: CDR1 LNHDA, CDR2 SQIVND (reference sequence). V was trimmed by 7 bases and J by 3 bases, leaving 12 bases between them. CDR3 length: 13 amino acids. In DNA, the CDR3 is TGTGCCAGTATGGGGCACATGGAAGAGACCCAGTACTTC. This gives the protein CASMGHMEETQYF.

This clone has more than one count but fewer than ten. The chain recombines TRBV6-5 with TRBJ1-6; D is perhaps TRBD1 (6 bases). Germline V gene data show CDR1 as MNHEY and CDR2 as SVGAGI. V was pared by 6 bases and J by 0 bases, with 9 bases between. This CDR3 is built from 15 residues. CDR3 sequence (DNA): TGTGCCAGCAGGAGCAGGGGCTCCTATAATTCACCCCTCCACTTT. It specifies CASRSRGSYNSPLHF.

This chain's CDR3 is CASSWARGDYGYTF. CDR3 bases: TGTGCCAGCAGCTGGGCCCGGGGAGACTATGGCTACACCTTC. The chain joins TRBV5-4 to TRBJ1-2; D not resolved. In germline, CDR1 is SGHNT, CDR2 YYREEE (reference sequence). CDR3 length equals 14 residues. V gave up 3 bases and J gave up 3 bases, with 12 bases separating them.

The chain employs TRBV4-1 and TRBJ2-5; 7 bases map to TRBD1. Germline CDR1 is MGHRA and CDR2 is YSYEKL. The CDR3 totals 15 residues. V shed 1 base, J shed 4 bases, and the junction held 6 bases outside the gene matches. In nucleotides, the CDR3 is TGCGCCAGCAGCCAAGGGGACAGCAAGATAGAGACCCAGTACTTC. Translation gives CASSQGDSKIETQYF.